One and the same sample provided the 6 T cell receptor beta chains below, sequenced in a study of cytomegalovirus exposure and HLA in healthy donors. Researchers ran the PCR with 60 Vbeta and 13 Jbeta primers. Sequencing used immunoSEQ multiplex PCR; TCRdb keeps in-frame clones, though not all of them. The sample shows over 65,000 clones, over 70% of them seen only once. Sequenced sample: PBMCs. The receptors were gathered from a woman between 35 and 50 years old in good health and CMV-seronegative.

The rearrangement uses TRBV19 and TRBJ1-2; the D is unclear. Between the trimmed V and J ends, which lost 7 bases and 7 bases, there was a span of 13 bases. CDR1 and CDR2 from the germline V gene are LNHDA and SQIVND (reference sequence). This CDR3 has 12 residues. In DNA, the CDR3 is TGTGCCAGTACTGCCATGGGAGGTGGCTACACCTTC. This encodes CASTAMGGGYTF.

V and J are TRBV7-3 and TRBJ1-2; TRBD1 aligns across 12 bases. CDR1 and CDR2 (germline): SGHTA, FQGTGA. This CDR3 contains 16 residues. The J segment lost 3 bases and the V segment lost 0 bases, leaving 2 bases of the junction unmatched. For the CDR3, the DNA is TGTGCCAGCAGCTTAACGGGGACAGGGGGCGACTATGGCTACACCTTC. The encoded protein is CASSLTGTGGDYGYTF.

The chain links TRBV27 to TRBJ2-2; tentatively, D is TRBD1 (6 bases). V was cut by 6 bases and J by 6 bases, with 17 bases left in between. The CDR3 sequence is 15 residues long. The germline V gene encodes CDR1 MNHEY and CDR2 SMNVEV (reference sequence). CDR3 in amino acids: CASSLTQGLSGELFF. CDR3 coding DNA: TGTGCCAGCAGCCTTACACAGGGCTTATCCGGGGAGCTGTTTTTT.

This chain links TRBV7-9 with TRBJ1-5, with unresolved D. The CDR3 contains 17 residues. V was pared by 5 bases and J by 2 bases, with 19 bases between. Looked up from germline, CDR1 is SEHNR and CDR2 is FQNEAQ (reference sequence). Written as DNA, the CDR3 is TGTGCCAGCAGCCAAATAGTTACCGGGAGGGGCAATCAGCCCCAGCATTTT. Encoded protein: CASSQIVTGRGNQPQHF.

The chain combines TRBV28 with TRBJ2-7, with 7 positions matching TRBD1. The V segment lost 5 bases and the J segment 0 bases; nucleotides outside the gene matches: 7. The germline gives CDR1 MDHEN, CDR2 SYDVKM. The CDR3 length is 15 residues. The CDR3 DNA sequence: TGTGCCAGCAGTCGGACAGGCGTTCCCTCCTACGAGCAGTACTTC. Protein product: CASSRTGVPSYEQYF.

CDR3 nucleotides: TGTGCCAGCAGCTTAGAGACCCGAAGAGGAGGCTACACCTTC. Translating gives CASSLETRRGGYTF. The rearrangement uses TRBV11-2 and TRBJ1-2, with D uncertain. Trimming removed 0 bases from V and 8 bases from J, with 13 bases in between. The CDR3 totals 14 residues. Germline V gives CDR1 SGHAT, CDR2 FQNNGV.